Shown below are 14 T cell receptor beta chains from a single sample sequenced in a study of OX40 agonist ivuxolimab in advanced cancers. Clones were sequenced by immunoSEQ multiplex PCR, and TCRdb holds only the in-frame ones, with some missing. The sample yields fewer than 80,000 clones, more than 70% seen once. The input for sequencing was CD4+ or CD8+ T cells sorted from blood, taken in a trial of the OX40 agonist ivuxolimab. The source is an adult with an advanced solid tumor such as melanoma, head and neck, liver or kidney cancer.

The chain has TRBV11-1 and TRBJ2-1; TRBD1 is a possible D gene (5 bases). V shed 0 bases and J shed 8 bases, with 17 bases lying between them. Germline V gene lookup returns CDR1 SGHAT and CDR2 FQDESV (reference sequence). There are 16 residues in the CDR3. The CDR3 nucleotides are TGTGCCAGCAGCTTAGCGAATTTCCAGGGTCTGGATGAGCAGTTCTTC. It encodes CASSLANFQGLDEQFF. Based on the CDR3 plus reference TRBV11-1 and TRBJ2-1, the full variable domain is EAEVAQSPRYKITEKSQAVAFWCDPISGHATLYWYRQILGQGPELLVQFQDESVVDDSQLPKDRFSAERLKGVDSTLKIQPAELGDSAMYLCASSLANFQGLDEQFFGPGTRLTVL.

The V and J genes are TRBV11-2 and TRBJ2-7; TRBD2 matches 11 bases. Germline CDR1 SGHAT, CDR2 FQNNGV. After removal of 5 bases from V and 6 bases from J, the junction contained 12 bases not matched to a gene. This CDR3 contains 16 residues. CDR3 sequence: CASSATLIAGGSEQYF. Here the CDR3 DNA reads TGTGCCAGCAGCGCCACACTCATAGCGGGGGGGTCCGAGCAGTACTTC.

The sample holds a few counts of this clone. The rearrangement uses TRBV5-1 and TRBJ1-1, with a weak D call TRBD1 (6 bases). Germline V gives CDR1 SGHRS, CDR2 YFSETQ. Between the trimmed V and J ends, which lost 0 bases and 3 bases, there was a span of 9 bases. This CDR3 is 14 amino acids long. The CDR3 DNA reads TGCGCCAGCAGCTTGGGAGGGGGTGACACTGAAGCTTTCTTT. Protein: CASSLGGGDTEAFF.

This clone appeared a single time. The rearrangement uses TRBV6-5 and TRBJ1-4; D is perhaps TRBD1 (5 bases). The CDR3 totals 16 residues. Germline V CDR1 and CDR2: MNHEY, SVGAGI. V was trimmed by 4 bases and J by 3 bases, leaving 15 bases between them. As DNA, the CDR3 is TGTGCCAGCAGTTCCGCCCCAACGGGGGCTAATGAAAAACTGTTTTTT. Translation gives CASSSAPTGANEKLFF.

The chain is built from TRBV6-5 and TRBJ2-1; D call uncertain. The CDR3 is made up of 13 amino acids. The V end lost 3 bases, the J end lost 12 bases, and 15 bases lay between the germline ends. Per germline, CDR1 MNHEY and CDR2 SVGAGI. CDR3 amino acids: CASSYLDQARQFF. The CDR3 bases are TGTGCCAGCAGTTATTTGGACCAAGCGAGGCAGTTCTTC.

The chain couples TRBV18 to TRBJ2-1, with 14 nucleotides matching TRBD2. The CDR3 consists of 17 residues. J gave up 7 bases and V 3 bases, and 8 bases lay outside the gene matches. Germline CDR1 reads KGHSH; CDR2 reads LQKENI. In DNA, the CDR3 is TGTGCCAGCTCACCTGCGAGGACTAGCGGGGGGAGGAATGAGCAGTTCTTC. Amino acid sequence: CASSPARTSGGRNEQFF.

This clone was recorded only once. The J gene is TRBJ2-1, the V gene TRBV4-1; 9 bases are shared with TRBD1. Trimming at V came to 0 bases and at J to 6 bases, leaving 9 bases not matched to a gene. Germline CDR1 MGHRA, CDR2 YSYEKL. This CDR3 is 17 amino acids long. The CDR3 nucleotides are TGCGCCAGCAGCCAAGAAGGGTCCTGGACAGGGGTCAATGAGCAGTTCTTC. Protein sequence: CASSQEGSWTGVNEQFF.

The genes are TRBV14 and TRBJ1-1, with 8 bases fitting TRBD1. Trimming removed 4 bases from V and 1 base from J; junction bases left unmatched: 5. This CDR3 has 15 amino acids. Germline-derived CDR1 and CDR2 are SGHDN and FVKESK. CDR3 protein: CASSRSGTGNTEAFF. The CDR3 nucleotides read TGTGCCAGCAGCCGATCCGGGACAGGGAACACTGAAGCTTTCTTT.

The V call is TRBV6-1, the J call TRBJ2-3, with D hard to call. CDR1 and CDR2 (germline): MNHNS, SASEGT. The CDR3 has 13 residues. V lost 6 bases, J lost 6 bases, and 13 bases lay in between. The CDR3 sequence: CASRAPGPDTQYF. The CDR3 DNA follows: TGTGCCAGCAGGGCCCCGGGCCCTGATACGCAGTATTTT.

V usage is TRBV28 and J usage is TRBJ2-7, with D possibly matching TRBD2 (7 bases). This CDR3 comprises 14 residues. With 3 bases removed from V and 9 bases from J, the gap between germline ends came to 18 bases. In germline, CDR1 is MDHEN, CDR2 SYDVKM. The CDR3 DNA reads TGTGCCAGCAGTTTCGGGGGGCGAGCCCTACGGCAGTACTTC. Its translation is CASSFGGRALRQYF.

The chain couples TRBV4-1 to TRBJ1-6, with D possibly matching TRBD1 (5 bases). V was shortened by 2 bases and J by 9 bases, with 20 bases between the two germline ends. Germline V CDR1 and CDR2: MGHRA, YSYEKL. The CDR3 extends over 17 amino acids. CDR3 amino acids: CASSQSSTDGGGSPLHF. CDR3 coding DNA: TGCGCCAGCAGCCAAAGCTCTACAGACGGGGGGGGTTCACCCCTCCACTTT.

The V call is TRBV9, the J call TRBJ2-7; perhaps D is TRBD1 or TRBD2 (6 bases each). Germline lookup yields CDR1 SGDLS and CDR2 YYNGEE. This CDR3 has 15 amino acids. With 0 bases removed from V and 0 bases from J, the gap between germline ends came to 10 bases. CDR3 nucleotides: TGTGCCAGCAGCGTAGAGGGGGGTAACTCCTACGAGCAGTACTTC. This gives the protein CASSVEGGNSYEQYF.

The chain carries TRBV19 and TRBJ1-6; D not certain. CDR3 length: 16 amino acids. With 2 bases removed from V and 10 bases from J, the gap between germline ends came to 18 bases. Germline assignment: CDR1 LNHDA and CDR2 SQIVND (reference sequence). The CDR3, as DNA: TGTGCCAGTAGTATATCAGGCAGCGCCTCCGGGTCACCCCTCCACTTT. Its translation: CASSISGSASGSPLHF. The full variable domain, completed using reference TRBV19 and TRBJ1-6, is DGGITQSPKYLFRKEGQNVTLSCEQNLNHDAMYWYRQDPGQGLRLIYYSQIVNDFQKGDIAEGYSVSREKKESFPLTVTSAQKNPTAFYLCASSISGSASGSPLHFGNGTRLTVT.

The chain recombines TRBV2 with TRBJ1-5; TRBD1 might be the D (5 bases). V dropped 4 bases and J dropped 2 bases, with 9 bases sitting between them. Germline V CDR1 and CDR2: SNHLY, FYNNEI. This CDR3 is 14 amino acids long. CDR3 bases: TGTGCCAGCAGTGGGGGGAGGGGCAATCAGCCCCAGCATTTT. Protein sequence: CASSGGRGNQPQHF.